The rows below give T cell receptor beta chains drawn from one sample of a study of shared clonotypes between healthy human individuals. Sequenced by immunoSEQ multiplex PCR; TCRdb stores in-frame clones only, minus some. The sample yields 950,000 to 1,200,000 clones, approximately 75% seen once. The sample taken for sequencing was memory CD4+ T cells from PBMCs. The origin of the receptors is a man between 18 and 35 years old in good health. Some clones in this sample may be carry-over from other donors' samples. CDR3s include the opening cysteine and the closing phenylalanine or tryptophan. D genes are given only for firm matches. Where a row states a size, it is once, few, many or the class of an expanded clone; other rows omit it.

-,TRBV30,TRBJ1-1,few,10,CAERGSEAFF,TGTGCCGAGAGGGGCTCTGAAGCTTTCTTT
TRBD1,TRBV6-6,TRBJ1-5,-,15,CASSTRTGSDQPQHF,TGTGCCAGCAGTACTAGGACAGGGTCGGATCAGCCCCAGCATTTT
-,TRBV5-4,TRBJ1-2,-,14,CASSLANGNYGYTF,TGTGCCAGCAGCTTGGCCAACGGGAACTATGGCTACACCTTC
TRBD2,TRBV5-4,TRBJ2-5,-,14,CASSPPGGQETQYF,TGTGCCAGCAGCCCCCCGGGGGGGCAAGAGACCCAGTACTTC
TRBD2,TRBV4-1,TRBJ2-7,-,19,CASSQDPRIRLAGEAEQYF,TGCGCCAGCAGCCAAGACCCCCGAATCAGACTAGCGGGAGAGGCCGAGCAGTACTTC
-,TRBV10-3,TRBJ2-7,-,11,CAIRSSGEQYF,TGTGCCATCAGATCAAGTGGGGAGCAGTACTTC
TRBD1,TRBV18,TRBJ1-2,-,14,CASSPPQGAYGYTF,TGTGCCAGCTCACCACCCCAGGGGGCCTATGGCTACACCTTC
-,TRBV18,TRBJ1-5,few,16,CASSPSSQGSNQPQHF,TGTGCCAGCTCACCAAGTTCCCAGGGTAGCAATCAGCCCCAGCATTTT
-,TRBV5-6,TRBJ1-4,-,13,CASSWGRGEKLFF,TGTGCCAGCAGCTGGGGGCGCGGAGAAAAACTGTTTTTT
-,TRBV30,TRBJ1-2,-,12,CAWSQGNRGYTF,TGTGCCTGGAGTCAGGGGAACCGTGGCTACACCTTC
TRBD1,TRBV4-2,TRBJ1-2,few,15,CASSQDGRTGKGYTF,TGTGCCAGCAGCCAAGATGGCAGGACAGGGAAAGGCTACACCTTC
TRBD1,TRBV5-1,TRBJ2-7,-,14,CASSHGQGAYEQYF,TGCGCCAGCAGCCACGGACAGGGGGCGTACGAGCAGTACTTC
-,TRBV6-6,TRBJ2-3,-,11,CASSDRDTQYF,TGTGCCAGCAGTGACAGGGATACGCAGTATTTT
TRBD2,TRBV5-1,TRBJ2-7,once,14,CASSLTSGRYEQYF,TGCGCCAGCAGCTTGACTAGCGGGCGCTACGAGCAGTACTTC
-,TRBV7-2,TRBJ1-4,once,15,CASRYSGSTNEKLFF,TGTGCCAGCAGGTACTCAGGGTCAACTAATGAAAAACTGTTTTTT
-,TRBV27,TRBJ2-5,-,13,CASSLKGPGSQYF,TGTGCCAGCAGTTTAAAGGGCCCGGGCTCCCAGTACTTC
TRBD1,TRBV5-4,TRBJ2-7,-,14,CASSSGQARYEQYF,TGTGCCAGCAGCTCCGGACAGGCGCGCTACGAGCAGTACTTC
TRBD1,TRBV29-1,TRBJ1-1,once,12,CSVCLTGVEAFF,TGCAGCGTTTGCCTGACAGGGGTTGAAGCTTTCTTT
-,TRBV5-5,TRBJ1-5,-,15,CASSTTGKDNQPQHF,TGTGCCAGCAGCACGACAGGTAAAGACAATCAGCCCCAGCATTTT
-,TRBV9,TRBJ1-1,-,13,CASSPRLNTEAFF,TGTGCCAGCAGCCCCCGACTCAACACTGAAGCTTTCTTT
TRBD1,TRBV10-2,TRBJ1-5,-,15,CASSVRGGVNQPQHF,TGCGCCAGCAGTGTCAGGGGGGGGGTAAATCAGCCCCAGCATTTT
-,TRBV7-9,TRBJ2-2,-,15,CASSSDYTNTGELFF,TGTGCCAGCAGCTCGGACTATACGAACACCGGGGAGCTGTTTTTT
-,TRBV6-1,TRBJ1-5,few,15,CASSEAEEGNQPQHF,TGTGCCAGCAGTGAAGCGGAGGAGGGCAATCAGCCCCAGCATTTT
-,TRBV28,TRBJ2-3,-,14,CASTPWQGTDTQYF,TGTGCCAGCACACCCTGGCAGGGCACAGATACGCAGTATTTT
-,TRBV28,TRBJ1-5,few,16,CASRVTGGNSNQPQHF,TGTGCCAGCAGGGTAACGGGGGGAAATAGCAATCAGCCCCAGCATTTT